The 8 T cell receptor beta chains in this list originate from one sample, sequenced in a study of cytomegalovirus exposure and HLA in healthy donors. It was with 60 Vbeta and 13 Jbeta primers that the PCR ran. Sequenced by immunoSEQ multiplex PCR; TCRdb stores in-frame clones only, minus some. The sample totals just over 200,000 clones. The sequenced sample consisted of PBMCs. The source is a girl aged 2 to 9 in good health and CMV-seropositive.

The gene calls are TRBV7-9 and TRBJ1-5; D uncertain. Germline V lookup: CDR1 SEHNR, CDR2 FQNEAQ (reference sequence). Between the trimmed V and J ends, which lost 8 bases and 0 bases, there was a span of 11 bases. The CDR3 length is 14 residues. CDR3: CASSGPNSNQPQHF. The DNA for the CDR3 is TGTGCCAGCTCCGGTCCAAATAGCAATCAGCCCCAGCATTTT. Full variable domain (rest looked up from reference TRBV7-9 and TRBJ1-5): DTGVSQNPRHKITKRGQNVTFRCDPISEHNRLYWYRQTLGQGPEFLTYFQNEAQLEKSRLLSDRFSAERPKGSFSTLEIQRTEQGDSAMYLCASSGPNSNQPQHFGDGTRLSIL.

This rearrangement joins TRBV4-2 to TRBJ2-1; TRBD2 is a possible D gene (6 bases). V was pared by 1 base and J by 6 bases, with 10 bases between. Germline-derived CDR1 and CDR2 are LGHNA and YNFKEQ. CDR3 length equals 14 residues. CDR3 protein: CASSQGLGANEQFF. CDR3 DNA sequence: TGTGCCAGCAGCCAAGGACTAGGGGCCAATGAGCAGTTCTTC.

The CDR3 loop is CASGLEALQGTETQYF. The DNA of the CDR3 is TGTGCTAGTGGTCTTGAGGCGCTACAGGGGACGGAGACCCAGTACTTC. The chain carries TRBV12-5 and TRBJ2-5; TRBD1 matches 7 bases. The germline V gene encodes CDR1 LGHNT and CDR2 FRNRAP. The CDR3 is made up of 16 amino acids. Trimming took 5 bases from V and 5 from J; bases not matched to a gene: 14.

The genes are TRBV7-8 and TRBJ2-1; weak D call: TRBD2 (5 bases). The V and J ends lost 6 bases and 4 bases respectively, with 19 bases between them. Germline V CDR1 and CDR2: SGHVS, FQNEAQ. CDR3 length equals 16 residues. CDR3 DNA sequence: TGTGCCAGCAGGCCGAGCGGAGTTCTCACGTACAATGAGCAGTTCTTC. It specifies CASRPSGVLTYNEQFF.

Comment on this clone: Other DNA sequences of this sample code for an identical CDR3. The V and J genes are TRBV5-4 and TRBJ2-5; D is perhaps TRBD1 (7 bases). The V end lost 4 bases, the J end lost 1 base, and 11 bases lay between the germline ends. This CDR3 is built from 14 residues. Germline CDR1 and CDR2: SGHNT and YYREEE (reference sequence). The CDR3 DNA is TGTGCCAGCAGCGCAGGGGGGAGCCAAGAGACCCAGTACTTC. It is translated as CASSAGGSQETQYF.

CDR3 nucleotide sequence: TGTGCCAGCGGGGACAATTATAGCAATCAGCCCCAGCATTTT. Its translation: CASGDNYSNQPQHF. The chain joins TRBV27 to TRBJ1-5, with a possible D match to TRBD1 (6 bases). With 8 bases removed from V and 0 bases from J, the gap between germline ends came to 11 bases. Germline lookup yields CDR1 MNHEY and CDR2 SMNVEV (reference sequence). This CDR3 is 14 amino acids long.

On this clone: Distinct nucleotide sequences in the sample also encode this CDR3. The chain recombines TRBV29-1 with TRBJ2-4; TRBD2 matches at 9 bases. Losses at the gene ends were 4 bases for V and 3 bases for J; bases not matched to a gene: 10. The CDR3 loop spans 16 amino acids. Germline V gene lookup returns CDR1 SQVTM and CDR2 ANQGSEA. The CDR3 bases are TGCAGCGTTGGACTAACTAGCGGGCTCGTCAAAAACATTCAGTACTTC. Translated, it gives CSVGLTSGLVKNIQYF. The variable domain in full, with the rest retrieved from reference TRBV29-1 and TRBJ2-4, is SAVISQKPSRDICQRGTSLTIQCQVDSQVTMMFWYRQQPGQSLTLIATANQGSEATYESGFVIDKFPISRPNLTFSTLTVSNMSPEDSSIYLCSVGLTSGLVKNIQYFGAGTRLSVL.

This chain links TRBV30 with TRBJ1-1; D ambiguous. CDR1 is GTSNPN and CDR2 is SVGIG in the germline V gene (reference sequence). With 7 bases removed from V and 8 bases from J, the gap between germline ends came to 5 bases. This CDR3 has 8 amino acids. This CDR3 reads CASEEAFF. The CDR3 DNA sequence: TGTGCCTCGGAGGAAGCTTTCTTT. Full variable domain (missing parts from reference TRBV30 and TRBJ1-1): SQTIHQWPATLVQPVGSPLSLECTVEGTSNPNLYWYRQAAGRGLQLLFYSVGIGQISSEVPQNLSASRPQDRQFILSSKKLLLSDSGFYLCASEEAFFGQGTRLTVV.